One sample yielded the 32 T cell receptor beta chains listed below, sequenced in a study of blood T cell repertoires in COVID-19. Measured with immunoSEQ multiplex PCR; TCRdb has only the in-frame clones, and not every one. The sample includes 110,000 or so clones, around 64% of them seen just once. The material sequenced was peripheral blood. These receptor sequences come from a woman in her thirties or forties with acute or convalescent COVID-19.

CDR3: CASNGQGASGYGYTF. CDR3 nucleotide sequence: TGTGCCAGCAATGGACAGGGGGCGTCAGGCTATGGCTACACCTTC. The genes are TRBV2 and TRBJ1-2, with 11 positions matching TRBD1. The length of the CDR3 is 15 residues. Germline V gene lookup returns CDR1 SNHLY and CDR2 FYNNEI. The V segment lost 7 bases and the J segment 4 bases; nucleotides outside the gene matches: 8.

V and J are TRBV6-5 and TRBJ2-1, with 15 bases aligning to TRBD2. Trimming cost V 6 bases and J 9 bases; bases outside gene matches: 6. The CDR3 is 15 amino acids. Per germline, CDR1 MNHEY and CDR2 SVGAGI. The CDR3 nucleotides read TGTGCCAGCAGAGGACTAGCGGGGGGGCTGGGTGAGCAGTTCTTC. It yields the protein CASRGLAGGLGEQFF.

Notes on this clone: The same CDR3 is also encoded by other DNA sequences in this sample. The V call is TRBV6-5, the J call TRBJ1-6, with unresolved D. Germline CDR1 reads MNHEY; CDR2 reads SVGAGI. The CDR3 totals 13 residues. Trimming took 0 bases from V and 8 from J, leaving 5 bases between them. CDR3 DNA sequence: TGTGCCAGCAGTTACTCATCTGATTCACCCCTCCACTTT. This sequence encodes CASSYSSDSPLHF.

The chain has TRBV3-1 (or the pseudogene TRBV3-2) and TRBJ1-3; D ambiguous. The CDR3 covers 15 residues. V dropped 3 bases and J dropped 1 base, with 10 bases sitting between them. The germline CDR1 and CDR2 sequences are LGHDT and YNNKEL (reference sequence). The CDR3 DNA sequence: TGTGCCAGCAGCCAGCTTGGTACTTCTGGAAACACCATATATTTT. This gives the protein CASSQLGTSGNTIYF.

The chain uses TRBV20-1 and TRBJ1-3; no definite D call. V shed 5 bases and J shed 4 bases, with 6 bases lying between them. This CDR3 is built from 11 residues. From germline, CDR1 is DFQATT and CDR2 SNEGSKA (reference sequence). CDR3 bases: TGCAGTGCTTCTTTAGGAAACACCATATATTTT. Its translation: CSASLGNTIYF.

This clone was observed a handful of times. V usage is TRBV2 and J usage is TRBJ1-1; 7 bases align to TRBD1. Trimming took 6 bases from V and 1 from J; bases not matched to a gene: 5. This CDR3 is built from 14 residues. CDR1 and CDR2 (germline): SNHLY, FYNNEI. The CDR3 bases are TGTGCCAGCAGCGTACAGGGGACGAACACTGAAGCTTTCTTT. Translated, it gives CASSVQGTNTEAFF.

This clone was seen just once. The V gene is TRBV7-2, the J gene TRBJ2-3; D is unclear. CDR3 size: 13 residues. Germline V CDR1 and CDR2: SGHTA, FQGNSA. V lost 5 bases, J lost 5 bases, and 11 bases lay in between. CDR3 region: CASSPRVGDTQYF. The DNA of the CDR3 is TGTGCCAGCAGCCCCCGGGTGGGAGATACGCAGTATTTT.

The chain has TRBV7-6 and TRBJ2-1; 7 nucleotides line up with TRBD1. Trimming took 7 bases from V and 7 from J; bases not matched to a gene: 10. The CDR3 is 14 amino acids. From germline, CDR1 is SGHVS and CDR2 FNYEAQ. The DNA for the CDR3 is TGTGCCAGCAACCCCACAGGGGTCCTAAATGAGCAGTTCTTC. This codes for CASNPTGVLNEQFF.

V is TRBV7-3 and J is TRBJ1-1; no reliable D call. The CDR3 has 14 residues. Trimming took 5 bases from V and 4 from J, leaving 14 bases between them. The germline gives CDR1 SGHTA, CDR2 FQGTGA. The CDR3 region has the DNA TGTGCCAGCAGCCCCGTCGGCGGTTCCACTGAAGCTTTCTTT. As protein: CASSPVGGSTEAFF.

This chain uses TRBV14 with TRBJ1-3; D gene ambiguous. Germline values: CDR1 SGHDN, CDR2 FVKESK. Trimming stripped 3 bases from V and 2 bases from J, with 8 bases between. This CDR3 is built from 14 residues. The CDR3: CASSQERTGNTIYF. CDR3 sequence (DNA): TGTGCCAGCAGCCAGGAGCGTACTGGAAACACCATATATTTT. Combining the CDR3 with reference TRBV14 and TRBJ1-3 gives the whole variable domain EAGVTQFPSHSVIEKGQTVTLRCDPISGHDNLYWYRRVMGKEIKFLLHFVKESKQDESGMPNNRFLAERTGGTYSTLKVQPAELEDSGVYFCASSQERTGNTIYFGEGSWLTVV.

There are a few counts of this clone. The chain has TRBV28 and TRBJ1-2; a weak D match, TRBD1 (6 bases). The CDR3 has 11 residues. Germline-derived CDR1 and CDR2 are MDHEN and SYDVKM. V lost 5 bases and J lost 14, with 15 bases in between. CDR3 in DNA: TGTGCCAGCAGTGCGGACAGTCGCTTGACCTTC. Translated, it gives CASSADSRLTF.

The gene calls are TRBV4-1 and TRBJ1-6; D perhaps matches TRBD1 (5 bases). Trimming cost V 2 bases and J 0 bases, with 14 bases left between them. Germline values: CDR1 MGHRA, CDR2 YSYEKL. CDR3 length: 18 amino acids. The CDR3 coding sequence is TGCGCCAGCAGCCAAAATGGGGGGGTTAGCTCCTATAATTCACCCCTCCACTTT. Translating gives CASSQNGGVSSYNSPLHF.

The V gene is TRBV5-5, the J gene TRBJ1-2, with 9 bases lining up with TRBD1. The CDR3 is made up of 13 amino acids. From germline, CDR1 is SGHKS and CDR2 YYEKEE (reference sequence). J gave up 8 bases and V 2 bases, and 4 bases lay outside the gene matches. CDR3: CASSLQGAKGYTF. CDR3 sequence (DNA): TGTGCCAGCAGCTTACAGGGGGCAAAAGGCTACACCTTC.

The CDR3 nucleotides read TGTGCCAGCAGCTTAGTCCAGGGGGAAAGCGAGCAGTACTTC. It yields the protein CASSLVQGESEQYF. V is TRBV13 and J is TRBJ2-7, with TRBD1 identical over 7 bases. Germline lookup yields CDR1 PRHDT and CDR2 FYEKMQ (reference sequence). The J segment lost 6 bases and the V segment lost 1 base, leaving 6 bases of the junction unmatched. CDR3 length: 14 residues.

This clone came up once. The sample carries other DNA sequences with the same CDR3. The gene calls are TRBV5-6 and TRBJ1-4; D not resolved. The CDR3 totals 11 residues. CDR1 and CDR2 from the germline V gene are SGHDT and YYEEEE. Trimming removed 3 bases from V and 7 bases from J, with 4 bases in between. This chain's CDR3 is CASSSSEKLFF. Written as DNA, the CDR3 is TGTGCCAGCAGCTCGAGTGAAAAACTGTTTTTT.

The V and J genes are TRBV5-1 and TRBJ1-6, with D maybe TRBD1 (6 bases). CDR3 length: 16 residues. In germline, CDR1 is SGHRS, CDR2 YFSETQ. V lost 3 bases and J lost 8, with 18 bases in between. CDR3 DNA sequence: TGCGCCAGCAGCTCCGGGACACAAACGCGTTATTCACCCCTCCACTTT. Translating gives CASSSGTQTRYSPLHF. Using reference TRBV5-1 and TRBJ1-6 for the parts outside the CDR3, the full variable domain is KAGVTQTPRYLIKTRGQQVTLSCSPISGHRSVSWYQQTPGQGLQFLFEYFSETQRNKGNFPGRFSGRQFSNSRSEMNVSTLELGDSALYLCASSSGTQTRYSPLHFGNGTRLTVT.

CDR3: CAGRTSGGYEQYF. In DNA form, the CDR3 reads TGTGCCGGCCGGACTAGCGGGGGGTACGAGCAGTACTTC. This chain joins TRBV6-5 and TRBJ2-7; 14 bases line up with TRBD2. This CDR3 has 13 residues. Per the germline V gene, CDR1 is MNHEY and CDR2 is SVGAGI. The V and J ends lost 11 bases and 4 bases, in that order; junction bases with no gene match: 4.

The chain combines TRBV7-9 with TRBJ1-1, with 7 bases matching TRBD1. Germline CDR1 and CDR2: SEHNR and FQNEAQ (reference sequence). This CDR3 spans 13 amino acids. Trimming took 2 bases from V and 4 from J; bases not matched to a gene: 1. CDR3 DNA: TGTGCCAGCAGCTTAAAGGGGGCCACTGAAGCTTTCTTT. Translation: CASSLKGATEAFF.

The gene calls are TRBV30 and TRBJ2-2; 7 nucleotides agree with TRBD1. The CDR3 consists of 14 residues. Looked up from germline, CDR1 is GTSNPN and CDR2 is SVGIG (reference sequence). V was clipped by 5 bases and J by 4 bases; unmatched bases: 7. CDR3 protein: CAWLEGAFTGELFF. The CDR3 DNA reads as TGTGCCTGGTTAGAGGGGGCGTTCACCGGGGAGCTGTTTTTT.

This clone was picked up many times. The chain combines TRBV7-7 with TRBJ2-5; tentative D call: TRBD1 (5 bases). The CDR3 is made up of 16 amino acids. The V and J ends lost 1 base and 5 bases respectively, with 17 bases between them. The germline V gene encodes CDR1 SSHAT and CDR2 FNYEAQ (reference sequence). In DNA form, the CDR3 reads TGTGCCAGCAGCTTAGGAATTACGTGGGGCGAGGAGACCCAGTACTTC. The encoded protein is CASSLGITWGEETQYF.

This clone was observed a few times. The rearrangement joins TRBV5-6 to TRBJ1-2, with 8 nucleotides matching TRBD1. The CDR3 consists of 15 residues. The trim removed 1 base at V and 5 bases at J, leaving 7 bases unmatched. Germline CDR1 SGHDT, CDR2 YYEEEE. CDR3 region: CASSLWSGGGYGYTF. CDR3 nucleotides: TGTGCCAGCAGCTTGTGGTCAGGGGGCGGGTATGGCTACACCTTC.

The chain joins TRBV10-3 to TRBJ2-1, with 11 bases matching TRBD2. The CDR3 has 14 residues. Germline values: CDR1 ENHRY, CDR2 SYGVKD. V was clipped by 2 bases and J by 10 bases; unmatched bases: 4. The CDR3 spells CAISELAGGGEQFF. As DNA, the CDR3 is TGTGCCATCAGTGAGCTAGCGGGGGGCGGGGAGCAGTTCTTC.

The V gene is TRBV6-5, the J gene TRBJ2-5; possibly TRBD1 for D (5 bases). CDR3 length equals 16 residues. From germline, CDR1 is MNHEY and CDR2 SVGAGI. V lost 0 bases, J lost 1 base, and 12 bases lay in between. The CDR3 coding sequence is TGTGCCAGCAGTTACTCGGCCCGGACACCCCAAGAGACCCAGTACTTC. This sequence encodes CASSYSARTPQETQYF.

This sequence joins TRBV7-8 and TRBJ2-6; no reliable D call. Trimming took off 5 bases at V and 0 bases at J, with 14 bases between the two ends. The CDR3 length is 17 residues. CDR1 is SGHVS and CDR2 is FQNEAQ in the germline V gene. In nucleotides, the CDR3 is TGTGCCAGCAGCACAGTGAGAGTACTCTCTGGGGCCAACGTCCTGACTTTC. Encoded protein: CASSTVRVLSGANVLTF.

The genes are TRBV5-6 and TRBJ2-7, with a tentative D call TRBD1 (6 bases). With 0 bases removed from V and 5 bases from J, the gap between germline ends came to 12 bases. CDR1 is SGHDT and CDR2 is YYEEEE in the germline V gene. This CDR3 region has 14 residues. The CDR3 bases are TGTGCCAGCAGCTTGGGGGGGCGCGTCCACGAGCAGTACTTC. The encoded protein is CASSLGGRVHEQYF.

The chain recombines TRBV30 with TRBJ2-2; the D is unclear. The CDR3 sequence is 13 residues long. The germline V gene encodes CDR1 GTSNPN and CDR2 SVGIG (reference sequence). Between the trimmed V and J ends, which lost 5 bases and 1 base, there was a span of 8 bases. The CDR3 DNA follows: TGTGCCTGGGGTCTCAGGAACACCGGGGAGCTGTTTTTT. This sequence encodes CAWGLRNTGELFF.

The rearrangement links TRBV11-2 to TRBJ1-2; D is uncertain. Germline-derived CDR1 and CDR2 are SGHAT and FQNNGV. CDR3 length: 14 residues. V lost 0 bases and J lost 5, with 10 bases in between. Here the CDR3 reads CASSLDSARYGYTF. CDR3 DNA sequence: TGTGCCAGCAGCTTAGACTCCGCCAGGTATGGCTACACCTTC.

CDR3 nucleotides: TGTGCCAGCAGGAACGACAGGAACAGGGGGAAAGAGACCCAGTACTTC. Amino acids: CASRNDRNRGKETQYF. The chain employs TRBV3-1 (or the pseudogene TRBV3-2) and TRBJ2-5, with 8 bases matching TRBD1. The ends lost 6 bases at V and 3 bases at J; junction bases unmatched: 12. The CDR3 totals 16 residues. Germline V gene data show CDR1 as LGHDT and CDR2 as YNNKEL (reference sequence).

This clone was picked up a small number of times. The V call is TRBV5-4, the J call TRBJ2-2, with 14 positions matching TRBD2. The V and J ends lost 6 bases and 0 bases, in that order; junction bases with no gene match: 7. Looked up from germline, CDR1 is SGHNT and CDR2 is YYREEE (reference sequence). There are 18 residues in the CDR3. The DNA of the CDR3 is TGTGCCAGCAAGGGGGGACTAGCGGGGGAGACGAACACCGGGGAGCTGTTTTTT. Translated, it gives CASKGGLAGETNTGELFF. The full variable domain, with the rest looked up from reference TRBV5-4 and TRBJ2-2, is ETGVTQSPTHLIKTRGQQVTLRCSSQSGHNTVSWYQQALGQGPQFIFQYYREEENGRGNFPPRFSGLQFPNYSSELNVNALELDDSALYLCASKGGLAGETNTGELFFGEGSRLTVL.

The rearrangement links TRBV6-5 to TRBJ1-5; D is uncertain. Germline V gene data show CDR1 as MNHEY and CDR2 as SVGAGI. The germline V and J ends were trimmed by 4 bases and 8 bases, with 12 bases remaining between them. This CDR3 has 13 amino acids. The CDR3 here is CASSSQILEPQHF. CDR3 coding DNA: TGTGCCAGCAGTTCGCAGATCCTTGAGCCCCAGCATTTT.

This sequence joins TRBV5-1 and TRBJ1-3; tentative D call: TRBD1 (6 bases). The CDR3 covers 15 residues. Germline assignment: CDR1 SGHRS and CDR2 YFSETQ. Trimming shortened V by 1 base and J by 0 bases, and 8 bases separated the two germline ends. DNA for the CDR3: TGCGCCAGCAGCTTGCTAGGGGGCTCTGGAAACACCATATATTTT. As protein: CASSLLGGSGNTIYF. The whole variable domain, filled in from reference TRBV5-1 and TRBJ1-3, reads KAGVTQTPRYLIKTRGQQVTLSCSPISGHRSVSWYQQTPGQGLQFLFEYFSETQRNKGNFPGRFSGRQFSNSRSEMNVSTLELGDSALYLCASSLLGGSGNTIYFGEGSWLTVV.

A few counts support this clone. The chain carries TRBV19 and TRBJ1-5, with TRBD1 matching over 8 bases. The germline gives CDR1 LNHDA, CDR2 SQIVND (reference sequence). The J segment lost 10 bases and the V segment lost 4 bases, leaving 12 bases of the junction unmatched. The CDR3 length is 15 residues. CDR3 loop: CASSTGTGHISPQHF. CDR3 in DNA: TGTGCCAGTAGTACAGGGACAGGCCATATCAGCCCCCAGCATTTT. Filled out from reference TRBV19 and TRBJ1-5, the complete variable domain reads DGGITQSPKYLFRKEGQNVTLSCEQNLNHDAMYWYRQDPGQGLRLIYYSQIVNDFQKGDIAEGYSVSREKKESFPLTVTSAQKNPTAFYLCASSTGTGHISPQHFGDGTRLSIL.